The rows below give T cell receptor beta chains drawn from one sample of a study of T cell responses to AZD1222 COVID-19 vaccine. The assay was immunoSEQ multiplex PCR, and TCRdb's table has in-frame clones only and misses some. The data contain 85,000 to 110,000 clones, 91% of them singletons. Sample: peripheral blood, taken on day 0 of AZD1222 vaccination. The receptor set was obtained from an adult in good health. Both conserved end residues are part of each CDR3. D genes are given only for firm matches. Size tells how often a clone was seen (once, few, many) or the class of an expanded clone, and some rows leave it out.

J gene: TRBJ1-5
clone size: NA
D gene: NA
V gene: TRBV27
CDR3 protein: CASSLSGLANQPQHF
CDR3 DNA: TGTGCCAGCAGTTTATCCGGGTTAGCGAATCAGCCCCAGCATTTT

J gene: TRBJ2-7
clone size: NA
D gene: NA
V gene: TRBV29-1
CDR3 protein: CSVEDQGLARTSEQYF
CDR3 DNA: TGCAGCGTTGAAGATCAAGGTCTAGCGCGGACGTCCGAGCAGTACTTC

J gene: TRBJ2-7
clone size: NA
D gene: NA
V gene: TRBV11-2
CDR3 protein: CASSPLASEQYF
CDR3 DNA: TGTGCCAGCAGCCCCCTCGCTAGCGAGCAGTACTTC

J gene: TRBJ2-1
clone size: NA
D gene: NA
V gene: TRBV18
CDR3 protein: CASSYLGPNNEQFF
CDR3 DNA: TGTGCCAGCTCATACCTAGGTCCTAACAATGAGCAGTTCTTC

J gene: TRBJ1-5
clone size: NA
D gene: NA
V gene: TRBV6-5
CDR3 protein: CASSSTSNQPQHF
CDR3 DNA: TGTGCCAGCAGTTCAACTAGCAATCAGCCCCAGCATTTT

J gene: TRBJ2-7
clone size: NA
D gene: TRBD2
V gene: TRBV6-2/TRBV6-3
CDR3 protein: CASSFGTSGTPNYEQYF
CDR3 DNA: TGTGCCAGCAGTTTCGGGACTAGCGGTACCCCCAACTACGAGCAGTACTTC

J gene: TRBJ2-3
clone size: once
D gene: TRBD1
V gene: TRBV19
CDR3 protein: CASSVGTADTQYF
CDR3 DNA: TGTGCCAGTAGTGTCGGGACAGCAGATACGCAGTATTTT

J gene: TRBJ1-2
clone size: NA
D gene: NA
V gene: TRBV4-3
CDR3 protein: CASSQGTGDAYGYTF
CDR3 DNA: TGCGCCAGCAGCCAAGGTACGGGGGATGCCTATGGCTACACCTTC

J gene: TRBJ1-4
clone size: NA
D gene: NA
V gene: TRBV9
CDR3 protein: CASSSGTNPFATNEKLFF
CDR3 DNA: TGTGCCAGCAGTTCAGGGACTAACCCTTTTGCAACTAATGAAAAACTGTTTTTT

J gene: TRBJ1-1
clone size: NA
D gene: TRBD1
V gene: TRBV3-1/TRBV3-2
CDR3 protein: CASSQGQGHKAFF
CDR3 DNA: TGTGCCAGCAGCCAAGGACAGGGGCATAAAGCTTTCTTT

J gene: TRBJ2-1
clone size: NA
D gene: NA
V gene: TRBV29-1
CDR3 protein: CSVLGRWRDSYNEQFF
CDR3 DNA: TGCAGCGTTTTAGGGAGGTGGCGGGACTCCTACAATGAGCAGTTCTTC

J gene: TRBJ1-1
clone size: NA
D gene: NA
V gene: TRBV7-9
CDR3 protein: CASSSDGENTEAFF
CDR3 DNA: TGTGCCAGCAGCTCGGACGGAGAGAACACTGAAGCTTTCTTT

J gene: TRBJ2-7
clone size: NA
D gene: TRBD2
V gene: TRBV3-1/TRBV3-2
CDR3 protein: CASSQVGTSGRREQYF
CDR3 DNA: TGTGCCAGCAGCCAAGTTGGAACTAGCGGGAGAAGGGAGCAGTACTTC

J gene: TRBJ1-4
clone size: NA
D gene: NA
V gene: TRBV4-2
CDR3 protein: CASSQEWTEEKLFF
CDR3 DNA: TGTGCCAGCAGCCAAGAATGGACTGAGGAAAAACTGTTTTTT

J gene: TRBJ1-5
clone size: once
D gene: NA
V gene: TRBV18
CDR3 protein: CASSPVGDNQPQHF
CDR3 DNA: TGTGCCAGCTCACCAGTAGGGGACAATCAGCCCCAGCATTTT

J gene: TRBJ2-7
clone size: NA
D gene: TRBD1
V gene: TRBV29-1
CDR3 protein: CSVEMGTGAVYEQYF
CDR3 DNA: TGCAGCGTTGAAATGGGGACAGGGGCTGTCTACGAGCAGTACTTC

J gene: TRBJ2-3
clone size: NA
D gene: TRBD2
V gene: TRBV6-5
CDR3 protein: CASSRLAVVDTQYF
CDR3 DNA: TGTGCCAGCAGTCGACTAGCGGTAGTCGATACGCAGTATTTT

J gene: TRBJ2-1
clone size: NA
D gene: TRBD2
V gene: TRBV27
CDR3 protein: CASYTLAEAYNEQFF
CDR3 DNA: TGTGCCAGCTATACCCTAGCGGAGGCCTACAATGAGCAGTTCTTC

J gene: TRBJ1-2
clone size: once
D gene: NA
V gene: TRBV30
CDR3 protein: CAWSVHSNYGYTF
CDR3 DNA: TGTGCCTGGAGTGTACATAGCAACTATGGCTACACCTTC

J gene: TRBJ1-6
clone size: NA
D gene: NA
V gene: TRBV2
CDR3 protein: CASSESRNNSPLHF
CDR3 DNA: TGTGCCAGCAGTGAAAGCAGAAATAATTCACCCCTCCACTTT

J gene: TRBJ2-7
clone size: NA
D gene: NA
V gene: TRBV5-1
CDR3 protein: CASSLDFSGYEQYF
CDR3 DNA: TGCGCCAGCAGCTTGGATTTCAGCGGCTACGAGCAGTACTTC

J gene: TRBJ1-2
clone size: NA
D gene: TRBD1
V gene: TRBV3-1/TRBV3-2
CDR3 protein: CASSQIRTGEGYTF
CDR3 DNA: TGTGCCAGCAGCCAAATTAGAACAGGGGAAGGCTACACCTTC

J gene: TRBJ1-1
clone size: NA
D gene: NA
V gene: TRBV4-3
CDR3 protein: CASSQHWTLNTEAFF
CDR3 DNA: TGCGCCAGCAGCCAACACTGGACGTTGAACACTGAAGCTTTCTTT

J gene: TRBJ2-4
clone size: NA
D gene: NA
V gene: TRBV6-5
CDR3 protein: CASGGQGLAKNIQYF
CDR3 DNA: TGTGCCAGCGGGGGGCAGGGACTAGCCAAAAACATTCAGTACTTC

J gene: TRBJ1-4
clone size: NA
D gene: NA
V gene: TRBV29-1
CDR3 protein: CSVSGQANEKLFF
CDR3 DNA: TGCAGCGTTTCGGGGCAGGCTAATGAAAAACTGTTTTTT

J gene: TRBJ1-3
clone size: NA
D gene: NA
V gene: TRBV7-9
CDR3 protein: CASRPTGFTGNTIYF
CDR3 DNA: TGTGCCAGCAGACCGACAGGCTTTACTGGAAACACCATATATTTT

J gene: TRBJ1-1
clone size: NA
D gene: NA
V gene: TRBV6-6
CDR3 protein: CATYDYTEAFF
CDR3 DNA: TGTGCCACCTATGACTATACTGAAGCTTTCTTT

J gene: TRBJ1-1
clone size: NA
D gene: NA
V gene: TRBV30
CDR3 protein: CAWGGLGNTEAFF
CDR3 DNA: TGTGCCTGGGGCGGTTTGGGGAACACTGAAGCTTTCTTT

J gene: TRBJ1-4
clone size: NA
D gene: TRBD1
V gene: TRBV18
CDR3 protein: CASSPQGGESEKLFF
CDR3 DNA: TGTGCCAGCTCACCCCAGGGGGGGGAGAGTGAAAAACTGTTTTTT

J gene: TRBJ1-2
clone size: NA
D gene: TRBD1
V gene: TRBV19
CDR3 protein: CASSSPGGDNYGYTF
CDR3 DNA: TGTGCCAGTAGTTCCCCAGGGGGAGACAACTATGGCTACACCTTC

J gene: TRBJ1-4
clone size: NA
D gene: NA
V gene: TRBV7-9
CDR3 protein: CASSDTGVQNEKLFF
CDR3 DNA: TGTGCCAGCAGCGACACAGGCGTTCAAAATGAAAAACTGTTTTTT

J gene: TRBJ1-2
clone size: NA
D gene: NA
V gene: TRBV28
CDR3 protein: CASSSRTAYTF
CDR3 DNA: TGTGCCAGCAGTTCCCGGACGGCCTACACCTTC

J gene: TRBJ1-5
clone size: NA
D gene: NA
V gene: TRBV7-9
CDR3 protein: CASSPYGAGNQPQHF
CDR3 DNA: TGTGCCAGCAGCCCCTACGGGGCGGGCAATCAGCCCCAGCATTTT

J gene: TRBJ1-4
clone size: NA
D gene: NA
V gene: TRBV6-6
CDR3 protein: CASSYETTGRGEKLFF
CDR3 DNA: TGTGCCAGCAGTTACGAGACGACGGGGCGGGGTGAAAAACTGTTTTTT

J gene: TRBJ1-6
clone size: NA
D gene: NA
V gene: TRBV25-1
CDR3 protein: CASSGTASANSPLHF
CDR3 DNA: TGTGCCAGCAGTGGGACAGCCTCAGCTAATTCACCCCTCCACTTT